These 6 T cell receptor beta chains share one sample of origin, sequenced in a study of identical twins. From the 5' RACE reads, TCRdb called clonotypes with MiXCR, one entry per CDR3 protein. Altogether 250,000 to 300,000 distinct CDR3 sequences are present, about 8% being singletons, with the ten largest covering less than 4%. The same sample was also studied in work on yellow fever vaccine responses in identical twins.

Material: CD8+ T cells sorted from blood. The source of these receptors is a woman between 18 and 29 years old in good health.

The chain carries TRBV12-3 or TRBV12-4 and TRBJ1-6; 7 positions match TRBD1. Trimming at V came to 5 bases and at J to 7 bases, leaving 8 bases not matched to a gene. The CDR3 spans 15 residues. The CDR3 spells CASSPKGAQNSPLHF. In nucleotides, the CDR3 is TGTGCCAGCAGTCCTAAGGGGGCCCAGAATTCACCCCTCCACTTT.

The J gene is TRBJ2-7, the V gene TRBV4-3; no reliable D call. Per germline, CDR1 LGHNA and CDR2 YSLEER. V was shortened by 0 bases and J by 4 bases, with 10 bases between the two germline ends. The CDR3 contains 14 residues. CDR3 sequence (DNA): TGCGCCAGCAGCCAAGATAACTACGGTTACGAGCAGTACTTC. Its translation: CASSQDNYGYEQYF.

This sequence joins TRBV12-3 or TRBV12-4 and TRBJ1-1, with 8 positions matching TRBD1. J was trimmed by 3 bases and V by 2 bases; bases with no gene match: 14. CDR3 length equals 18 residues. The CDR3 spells CASSLQRRSGGWDTEAFF. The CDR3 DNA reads TGTGCCAGCAGTTTACAGCGGAGATCAGGGGGCTGGGACACTGAAGCTTTCTTT.

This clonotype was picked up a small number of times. This chain's CDR3 is CSARGTSGRAQETQYF. The CDR3 nucleotides read TGCAGTGCTAGGGGGACTAGCGGGAGGGCCCAAGAGACCCAGTACTTC. V gene TRBV20-1 combines with J gene TRBJ2-5; 16 nucleotides align to TRBD2. This CDR3 comprises 16 residues. The V gene end was trimmed by 3 bases and the J gene end by 1 base; junction bases not matched to a gene: 2. Germline V lookup: CDR1 DFQATT, CDR2 SNEGSKA (reference sequence).

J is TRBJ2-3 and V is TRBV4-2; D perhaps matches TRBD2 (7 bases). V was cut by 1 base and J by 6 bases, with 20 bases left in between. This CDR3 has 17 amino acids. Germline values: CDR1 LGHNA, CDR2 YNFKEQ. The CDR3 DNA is TGTGCCAGCAGCCAAGTAGGAGGGGTGGGGGGGCTGGATACGCAGTATTTT. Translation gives CASSQVGGVGGLDTQYF.

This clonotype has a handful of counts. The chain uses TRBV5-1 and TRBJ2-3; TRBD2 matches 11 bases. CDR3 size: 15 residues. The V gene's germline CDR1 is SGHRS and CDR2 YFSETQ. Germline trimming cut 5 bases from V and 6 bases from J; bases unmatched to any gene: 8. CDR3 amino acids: CASREIAGGPDTQYF. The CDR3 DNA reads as TGCGCCAGCAGGGAGATAGCGGGAGGGCCTGATACGCAGTATTTT.